This section outlines one T cell receptor beta chain sequence together with its context. With V trimmed by 7 bases and J by 2 bases, 12 bases remained unmatched. The CDR3 totals 16 residues. Germline V gene sequence: CDR1 SGHTS, CDR2 YDEGEE. These data come from a study of technical replicates of blood from a handful of donors. Sequenced by immunoSEQ multiplex PCR; TCRdb stores in-frame clones only, minus some. The table includes just under 60,000 clones, 91% detected once. Sequencing was performed on PBMCs. The chain combines TRBV5-8 with TRBJ1-5, with 7 bases identical to TRBD1. This receptor was taken from a human donor in good health. Some clones in this sample may be carry-over from other donors' samples. The CDR3: CASVQGVSHGNQPQHF. The CDR3 coding sequence is TGTGCCAGCGTCCAGGGGGTATCTCATGGCAATCAGCCCCAGCATTTT.